This T cell receptor beta chain was captured in a study of low-dose radiotherapy and immunotherapy resistance in tumors. At the level of the study: Cohort 1 was treated with 0.5 Gy per fraction at 2-week intervals, amounting to 6.5 Gy overall. Fractions of 1 Gy went to Cohort 2 every two weeks, for 13 Gy over 26 weeks. Study patients were administered oral aspirin at 300 mg daily for four cycles from cycle 1 day 1.

Covering alpha and beta chains, TRAV- and TRBV-specific primers were used for the first-strand cDNA. TCR amplification involved 15 to 25 PCR cycles with a constant-region primer and V-primer adapter. MiXCR, run by TCRdb on the reads, gives a single entry per CDR3 protein. The table shows some 60,000 distinct CDR3 sequences, with about a quarter occurring only once. In its sample, this clonotype was seen many times. CDR3 length: 16 residues. Trimming pared 1 base from V and 0 bases from J, leaving 9 bases between. The germline V gene has CDR1 SGHDN and CDR2 FVKESK. Indicated time point: before trial treatment. The donors' regimen was nivolumab, ipilimumab, aspirin, low-dose cyclophosphamide and low-dose radiotherapy.

The sequence derives from a male donor with rectosigmoid adenocarcinoma. The starting material was PBMCs, obtained before treatment. The chain links TRBV14 to TRBJ1-4; D is ambiguous. In nucleotides, the CDR3 is TGTGCCAGCAGCCAAGTCCTGAGCGCAACTAATGAAAAACTGTTTTTT. Amino acid sequence: CASSQVLSATNEKLFF.